This T cell receptor (beta chain) was found in a study of blood T cell repertoires in COVID-19. Authors' processing steps: It was from reference gene primer amplification that nucleated cell counts were estimated. Measured with immunoSEQ multiplex PCR; TCRdb has only the in-frame clones, and not every one. V, J and clone size are taken as reported in that table, and D and trimming were inferred from the DNA itself. This sample has 150,000 to 200,000 clones, with approximately 89% found just once. V gave up 8 bases and J gave up 5 bases; unmatched junction bases: 1. The CDR3 runs to 12 residues. Germline assignment: CDR1 LNHNV and CDR2 YYDKDF (reference sequence).

Sequencing used peripheral blood. The source is a woman aged 25 to 39 with acute or convalescent COVID-19. The genes are TRBV15 and TRBJ2-5; 11 positions match TRBD2. This chain's CDR3 is CATASGRETQYF. The CDR3, as DNA: TGTGCCACCGCTAGCGGGAGGGAGACCCAGTACTTC.